The T cell receptor beta chain described here comes from a study of T cells in lung cancer brain metastases. No patient had a history of multiple malignancies, as such patients were excluded. The method was immunoSEQ multiplex PCR; TCRdb's version includes in-frame clones alone and lacks a portion of them. Of 1,500 to 2,000 clones detected, around 84% appear once; the ten largest clones hold roughly 7%. Germline CDR1 and CDR2: SGHNT and YYREEE (reference sequence). The germline V and J ends were trimmed by 1 base and 2 bases, with 13 bases remaining between them. The CDR3 is 15 amino acids. The TCR sequence derives from a man aged 65 to 85 with non-small cell lung cancer. Sequenced input: tumor tissue from the primary lung tumor. V gene TRBV5-4 combines with J gene TRBJ2-7; D call uncertain. CDR3 residues: CASSLSKVGPYEQYF. The CDR3 DNA reads as TGTGCCAGCAGCTTGAGCAAGGTCGGGCCCTACGAGCAGTACTTC.